A selection of T cell receptor beta chains follows, all from one sample in a study of regulatory T cells in long-lasting Graves disease. One entry per CDR3 protein results from TCRdb running MiXCR on the multiplex PCR reads. Here the sample spans some 440,000 distinct CDR3 sequences, 20% being singletons. The sample consisted of peripheral blood mononuclear cells (PBMCs), taken when the disease was refractory, from a patient treated with antithyroid drugs. All receptors derive from a female donor with Graves disease. Each CDR3 is given with its conserved first and last residue. D genes are given only for firm matches.

V,J,D,CDR3
TRBV28,TRBJ2-7,TRBD2,CASSSLAVLSYEQYF
TRBV7-2,TRBJ2-5,TRBD2,CASSLRGGTRQTQYF
TRBV29-1,TRBJ1-5,-,CSVSQGWSQPQHF
TRBV20-1,TRBJ2-3,-,CSAPGLLASVTDTQYF
TRBV6-1,TRBJ2-7,-,CASSPLTRPEGEQYF
TRBV20-1,TRBJ2-4,TRBD2,CSARDWASGENIQYF
TRBV20-1,TRBJ1-1,TRBD1,CSARGQNEAFF
TRBV14,TRBJ2-7,TRBD2,CASSQESLTSGRFDEQYF
TRBV5-1,TRBJ1-2,-,CASSWGRTDGYTF
TRBV6-1,TRBJ2-7,TRBD2,CASSDPPSGRASEQYF
TRBV19,TRBJ2-6,-,CASSIDLEAYSGANVLTF
TRBV5-1,TRBJ1-6,-,CASSSGPPGSPLHF
TRBV28,TRBJ1-2,-,CASRQSYGYTF
TRBV2,TRBJ2-7,TRBD1,CASSEQGVAYEQYF
TRBV13,TRBJ2-7,TRBD2,CASSFSGTSGFEQYF
TRBV19,TRBJ1-1,-,CASSQTSNTEAFF
TRBV29-1,TRBJ2-1,-,CSVETTDQYNEQFF
TRBV6-1,TRBJ1-2,-,CASSTRRLGAYGYTF
TRBV28,TRBJ2-7,-,CATQRTAAYEQYF
TRBV12-3/TRBV12-4,TRBJ2-7,-,CASSLDFSGDYEQYF
TRBV28,TRBJ2-7,TRBD2,CASRLLAGNNYEQYF
TRBV30,TRBJ2-7,TRBD1,CAWSSGTGSYEQYF
TRBV7-9,TRBJ1-1,TRBD1,CASSGDRANTEAFF
TRBV28,TRBJ2-2,-,CASSLMRPLNTGELFF
TRBV7-9,TRBJ2-5,TRBD1,CASSSIQGSGETQYF
TRBV24-1,TRBJ2-1,-,CATSDPRPPTYNEQFF
TRBV15,TRBJ2-7,-,CATSRENTFVYEQYF
TRBV20-1,TRBJ1-2,-,CSARDAAGHYGYTF
TRBV28,TRBJ2-5,-,CASSTGRVVETQYF
TRBV28,TRBJ2-5,-,CASNRQWDPRRGETQYF
TRBV28,TRBJ2-2,TRBD1,CASSPGQGATGELFF
TRBV4-1,TRBJ1-2,-,CASSQDRWGSLAGYTF
TRBV5-1,TRBJ1-1,-,CASSPRDIPNTEAFF
TRBV20-1,TRBJ2-7,TRBD2,CSASSPSGRYEQYF
TRBV12-3/TRBV12-4,TRBJ2-2,-,CASSHSRAAGELFF
TRBV19,TRBJ1-5,-,CASRGERDGTNQPQHF
TRBV27,TRBJ1-1,-,CASRRFRDIEAFF
TRBV7-8,TRBJ2-5,-,CASSTALQETQYF
TRBV7-3,TRBJ1-6,-,CASSSYPLHVAPLHF
TRBV9,TRBJ1-2,-,CASSVDGGNLYGYTF
TRBV6-1,TRBJ2-7,TRBD1,CASSYLQGVREQYF
TRBV20-1,TRBJ2-3,TRBD2,CSARDQSSGGDTQYF
TRBV30,TRBJ2-7,-,CAWSTAASYEQYF
TRBV29-1,TRBJ2-1,-,CSVDFSGYNEQFF
TRBV6-1,TRBJ2-7,-,CASRDYEQYF
TRBV20-1,TRBJ1-5,-,CSARDPVGRNQPQHF
TRBV7-9,TRBJ2-4,-,CASSYTGRLAKNIQYF
TRBV7-8,TRBJ2-7,-,CASSLEGTPVGEQYF
TRBV19,TRBJ1-2,TRBD1,CASSGLSQGENGYTF
TRBV27,TRBJ1-6,-,CASSFDPRASLHF